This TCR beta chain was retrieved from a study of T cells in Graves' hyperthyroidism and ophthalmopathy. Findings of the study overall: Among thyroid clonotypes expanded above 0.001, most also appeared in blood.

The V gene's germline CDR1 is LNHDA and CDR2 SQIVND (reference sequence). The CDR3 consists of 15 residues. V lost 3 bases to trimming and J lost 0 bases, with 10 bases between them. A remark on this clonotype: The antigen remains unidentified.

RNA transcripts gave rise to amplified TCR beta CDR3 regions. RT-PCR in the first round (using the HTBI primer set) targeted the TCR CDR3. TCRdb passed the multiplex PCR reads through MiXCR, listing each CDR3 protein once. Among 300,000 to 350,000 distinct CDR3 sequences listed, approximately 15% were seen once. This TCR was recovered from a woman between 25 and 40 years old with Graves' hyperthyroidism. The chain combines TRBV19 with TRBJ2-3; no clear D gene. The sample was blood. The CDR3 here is CASSISQLSTDTQYF. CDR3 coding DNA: TGTGCCAGTAGTATTTCACAGCTGAGCACAGATACGCAGTATTTT.